Listed here are 11 T cell receptor beta chains from one sample, sequenced in a study of human T cells and chemical hapten exposure. TCRdb re-called the RACE reads through MiXCR, storing one row per CDR3 protein. The profile covers some 110,000 distinct CDR3 sequences, with 34% appearing a single time and roughly 2.6% taken by the ten largest. Time point denoted: patch test 3, about 24 weeks after DPC sensitization. The treatment: therapeutic diphenylcyclopropenone sensitization with weekly scalp DPC. The input for sequencing was whole blood, taken in connection with sensitization to the hapten diphenylcyclopropenone (DPC). The receptors derive from a man aged 40-50 years with alopecia areata. Some clones in this sample may be carry-over from other donors' samples.

This clonotype was detected only a few times. The chain joins TRBV20-1 to TRBJ2-1; the D gene is possibly TRBD2 (6 bases). Germline CDR1 DFQATT, CDR2 SNEGSKA (reference sequence). The CDR3 contains 14 residues. V lost 5 bases and J lost 3, with 14 bases in between. CDR3 protein: CSAGSTRYYNEQFF. CDR3 DNA sequence: TGCAGTGCTGGATCGACTAGATACTACAATGAGCAGTTCTTC.

V and J are TRBV4-3 and TRBJ2-5; 7 bases are shared with TRBD2. The J segment lost 4 bases and the V segment lost 2 bases, leaving 4 bases of the junction unmatched. This CDR3 contains 14 residues. Germline assignment: CDR1 LGHNA and CDR2 YSLEER. The CDR3, as DNA: TGCGCCAGCAGCCAATTACTAGCGTCAGAGACCCAGTACTTC. Its translation: CASSQLLASETQYF.

On this clonotype: Mismatch with germline at one junction end may stem from a read error. This chain uses TRBV28 with TRBJ2-3; 9 nucleotides line up with TRBD2. Germline V gives CDR1 MDHEN, CDR2 SYDVKM. CDR3 length: 14 amino acids. CDR3 in DNA: TGTGCCAGCAGTTCTGGGACTAGCAAAGATACGCAGTATTTT. This translates into CASSSGTSKDTQYF.

The chain combines TRBV27 with TRBJ2-3; D is uncertain. The V end was cut by 1 base, the J end by 2 bases, with 7 bases between. Germline V gene data show CDR1 as MNHEY and CDR2 as SMNVEV (reference sequence). The CDR3 loop spans 14 amino acids. The CDR3 DNA follows: TGTGCCAGCAGTTTATGGGTAGCCACAGATACGCAGTATTTT. Translated, it gives CASSLWVATDTQYF.

V is TRBV10-3 and J is TRBJ2-7; 8 nucleotides agree with TRBD1. The CDR3 runs 14 residues. Trimming removed 0 bases from V and 4 bases from J; junction bases left unmatched: 2. Germline CDR1 is ENHRY and CDR2 is SYGVKD. CDR3 DNA: TGTGCCATCAGTGAGTCTACAGGGGGGTACGAGCAGTACGTC. It codes for CAISESTGGYEQYV.

In this sample, this clonotype turned up a few times. The V gene is TRBV20-1, the J gene TRBJ2-1; tentative D call: TRBD1 (5 bases). This CDR3 comprises 13 residues. The germline V gene encodes CDR1 DFQATT and CDR2 SNEGSKA (reference sequence). V was clipped by 3 bases and J by 5 bases, with 11 bases between them. The CDR3 sequence is CSASRTNNNEQFF. CDR3 bases: TGCAGTGCTAGCAGGACAAATAACAATGAGCAGTTCTTC.

This clonotype was found a few times. The chain combines TRBV6-1 with TRBJ2-7, with a tentative D call TRBD1 (5 bases). The CDR3 length is 15 residues. The V end lost 2 bases, the J end lost 0 bases, and 11 bases lay between the germline ends. Looked up from germline, CDR1 is MNHNS and CDR2 is SASEGT. DNA of the CDR3: TGTGCCAGCAGTGAATTAGACAGACGCTCCTACGAGCAGTACTTC. Translating it yields CASSELDRRSYEQYF.

The rearrangement links TRBV29-1 to TRBJ2-3; a weak D match, TRBD2 (6 bases). Trimming removed 2 bases at V and 0 bases at J, with 15 bases between. The CDR3 extends over 16 amino acids. Germline CDR1 reads SQVTM; CDR2 reads ANQGSEA. The CDR3 loop reads CSVEPRDGTSTDTQYF. The CDR3 region has the DNA TGCAGCGTTGAACCGAGGGACGGGACTAGCACAGATACGCAGTATTTT.

V gene TRBV9 combines with J gene TRBJ1-3; 7 nucleotides line up with TRBD1. This CDR3 has 17 residues. The germline V gene has CDR1 SGDLS and CDR2 YYNGEE. V shed 5 bases, J shed 0 bases, and the junction held 11 bases outside the gene matches. The CDR3 protein is CASSLRQGLYSGNTIYF. The CDR3 bases are TGTGCCAGCAGTCTCAGACAGGGATTATACTCTGGAAACACCATATATTTT.

The genes are TRBV4-3 and TRBJ1-2, with D uncertain. Germline V gives CDR1 LGHNA, CDR2 YSLEER. CDR3 length: 13 amino acids. Trimming left V 6 bases short and J 4 bases short, with 12 bases between. CDR3 region: CASSSGPGYGYTF. Written as DNA, the CDR3 is TGCGCCAGCAGTTCGGGCCCTGGCTATGGCTACACCTTC.

The chain combines TRBV12-3 or TRBV12-4 with TRBJ1-3; 7 bases fit TRBD1. V dropped 7 bases and J dropped 2; count of bases not matched to a gene: 5. The CDR3 totals 14 residues. CDR3 protein: CASTQGVTGNTIYF. The CDR3 DNA follows: TGTGCCAGCACCCAGGGGGTTACTGGAAACACCATATATTTT.